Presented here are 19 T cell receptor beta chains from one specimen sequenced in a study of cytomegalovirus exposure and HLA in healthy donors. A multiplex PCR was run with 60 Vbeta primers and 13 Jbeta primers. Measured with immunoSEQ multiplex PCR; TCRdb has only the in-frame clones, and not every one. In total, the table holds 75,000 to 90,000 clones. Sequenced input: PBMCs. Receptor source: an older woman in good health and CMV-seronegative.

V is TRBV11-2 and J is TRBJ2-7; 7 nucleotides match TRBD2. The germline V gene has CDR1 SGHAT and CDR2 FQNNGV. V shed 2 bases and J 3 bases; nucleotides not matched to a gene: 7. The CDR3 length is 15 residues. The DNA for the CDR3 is TGTGCCAGCAGCTTAACCCCCGGCGGGAGCTACGAGCAGTACTTC. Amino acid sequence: CASSLTPGGSYEQYF.

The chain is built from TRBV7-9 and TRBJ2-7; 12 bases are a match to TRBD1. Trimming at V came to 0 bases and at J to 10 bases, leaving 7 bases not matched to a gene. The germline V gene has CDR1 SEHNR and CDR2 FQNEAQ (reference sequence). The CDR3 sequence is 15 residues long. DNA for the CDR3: TGTGCCAGCAGCTTAGCCGGGACAGGGGGCGGCGGACAGTACTTC. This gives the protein CASSLAGTGGGGQYF. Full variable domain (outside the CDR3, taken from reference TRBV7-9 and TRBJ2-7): DTGVSQNPRHKITKRGQNVTFRCDPISEHNRLYWYRQTLGQGPEFLTYFQNEAQLEKSRLLSDRFSAERPKGSFSTLEIQRTEQGDSAMYLCASSLAGTGGGGQYFGPGTRLTVT.

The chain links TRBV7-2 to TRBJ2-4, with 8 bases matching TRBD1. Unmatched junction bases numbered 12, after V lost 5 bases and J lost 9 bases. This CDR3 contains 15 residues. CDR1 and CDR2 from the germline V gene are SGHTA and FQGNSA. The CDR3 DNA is TGTGCCAGCAGCACAGAGGACAGGGTCGGGAGCATTCAGTACTTC. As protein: CASSTEDRVGSIQYF.

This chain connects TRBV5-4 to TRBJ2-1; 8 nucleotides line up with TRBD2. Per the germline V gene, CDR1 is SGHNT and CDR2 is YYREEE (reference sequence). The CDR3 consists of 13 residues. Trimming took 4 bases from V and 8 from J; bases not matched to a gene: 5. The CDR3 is CASSSSGNHEQFF. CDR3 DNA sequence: TGTGCCAGCAGCAGTAGCGGGAACCATGAGCAGTTCTTC.

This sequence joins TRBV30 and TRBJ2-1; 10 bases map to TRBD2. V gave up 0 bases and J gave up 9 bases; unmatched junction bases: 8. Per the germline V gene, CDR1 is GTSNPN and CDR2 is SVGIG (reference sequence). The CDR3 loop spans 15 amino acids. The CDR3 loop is CAWSVLAGERGEQFF. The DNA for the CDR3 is TGTGCCTGGAGTGTCCTAGCGGGAGAAAGGGGTGAGCAGTTCTTC.

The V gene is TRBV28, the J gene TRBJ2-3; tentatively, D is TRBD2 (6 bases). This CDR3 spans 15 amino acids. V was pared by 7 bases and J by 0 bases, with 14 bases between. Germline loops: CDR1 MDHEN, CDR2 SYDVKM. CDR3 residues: CASTEDYPSTDTQYF. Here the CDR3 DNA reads TGTGCCAGCACCGAGGACTACCCTAGCACAGATACGCAGTATTTT. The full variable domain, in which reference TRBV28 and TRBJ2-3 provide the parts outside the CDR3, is DVKVTQSSRYLVKRTGEKVFLECVQDMDHENMFWYRQDPGLGLRLIYFSYDVKMKEKGDIPEGYSVSREKKERFSLILESASTNQTSMYLCASTEDYPSTDTQYFGPGTRLTVL.

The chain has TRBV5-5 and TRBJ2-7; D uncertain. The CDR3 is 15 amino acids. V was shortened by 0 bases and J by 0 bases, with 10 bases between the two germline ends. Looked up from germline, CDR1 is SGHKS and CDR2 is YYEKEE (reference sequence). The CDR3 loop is CASSLGSSSSYEQYF. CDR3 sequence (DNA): TGTGCCAGCAGCTTGGGCTCATCCAGCTCCTACGAGCAGTACTTC.

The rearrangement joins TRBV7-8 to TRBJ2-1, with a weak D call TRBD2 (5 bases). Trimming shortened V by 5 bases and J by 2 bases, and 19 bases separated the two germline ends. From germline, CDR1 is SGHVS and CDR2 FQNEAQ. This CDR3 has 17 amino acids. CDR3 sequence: CASSPILAAAAYNEQFF. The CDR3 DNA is TGTGCCAGCAGCCCGATTCTAGCTGCCGCAGCCTACAATGAGCAGTTCTTC.

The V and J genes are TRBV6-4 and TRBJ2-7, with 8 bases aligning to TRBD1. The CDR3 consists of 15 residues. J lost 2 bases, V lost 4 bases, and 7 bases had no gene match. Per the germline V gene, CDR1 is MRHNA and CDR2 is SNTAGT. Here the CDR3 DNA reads TGTGCCAGCAGTGTCTCTCAGGGGGCCCCCTACGAGCAGTACTTC. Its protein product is CASSVSQGAPYEQYF.

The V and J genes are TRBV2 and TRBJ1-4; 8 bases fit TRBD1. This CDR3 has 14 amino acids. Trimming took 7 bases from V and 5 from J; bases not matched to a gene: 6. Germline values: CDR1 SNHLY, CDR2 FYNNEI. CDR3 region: CASNGQGGNEKLFF. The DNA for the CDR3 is TGTGCCAGCAACGGACAGGGTGGGAATGAAAAACTGTTTTTT.

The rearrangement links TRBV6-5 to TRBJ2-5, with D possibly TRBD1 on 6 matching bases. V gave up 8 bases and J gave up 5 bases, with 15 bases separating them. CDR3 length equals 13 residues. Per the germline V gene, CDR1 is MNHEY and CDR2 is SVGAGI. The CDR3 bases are TGTGCCAGCTCTACAGGGCTTCGGGAGACCCAGTACTTC. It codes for CASSTGLRETQYF.

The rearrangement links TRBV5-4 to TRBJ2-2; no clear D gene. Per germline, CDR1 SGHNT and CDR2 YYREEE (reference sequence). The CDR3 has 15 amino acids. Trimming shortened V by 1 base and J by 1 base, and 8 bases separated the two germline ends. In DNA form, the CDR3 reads TGTGCCAGCAGCTTGAAGGCGGTGAACACCGGGGAGCTGTTTTTT. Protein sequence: CASSLKAVNTGELFF.

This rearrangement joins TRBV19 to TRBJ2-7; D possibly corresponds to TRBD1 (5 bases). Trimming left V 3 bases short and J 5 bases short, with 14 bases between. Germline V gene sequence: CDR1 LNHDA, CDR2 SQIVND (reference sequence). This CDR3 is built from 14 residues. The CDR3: CASSISRDADEQYF. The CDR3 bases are TGTGCCAGTAGTATTAGCAGGGATGCGGACGAGCAGTACTTC.

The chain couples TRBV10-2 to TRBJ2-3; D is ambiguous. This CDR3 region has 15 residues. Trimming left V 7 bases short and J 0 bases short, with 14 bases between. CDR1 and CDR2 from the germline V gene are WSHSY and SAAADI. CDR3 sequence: CASNTGTSSTDTQYF. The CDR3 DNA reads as TGCGCCAGCAATACGGGTACTTCTAGCACAGATACGCAGTATTTT.

For the CDR3, the DNA is TGTGCCAGCAGCAAGTTAACCGGGACAGGGACCACCCCCACACCCACCGGGGAGCTGTTTTTT. Residues: CASSKLTGTGTTPTPTGELFF. This rearrangement joins TRBV21-1 to TRBJ2-2; TRBD1 reflects the table's D call only, with no check against the DNA. TRBV21-1 represents a pseudogene. The CDR3 consists of 21 residues.

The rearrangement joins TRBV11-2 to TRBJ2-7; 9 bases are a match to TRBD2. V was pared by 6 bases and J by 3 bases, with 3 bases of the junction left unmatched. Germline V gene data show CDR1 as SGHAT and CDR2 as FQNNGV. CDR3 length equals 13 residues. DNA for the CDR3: TGTGCCAGCAGATCTAGCGGGAACTACGAGCAGTACTTC. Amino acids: CASRSSGNYEQYF.

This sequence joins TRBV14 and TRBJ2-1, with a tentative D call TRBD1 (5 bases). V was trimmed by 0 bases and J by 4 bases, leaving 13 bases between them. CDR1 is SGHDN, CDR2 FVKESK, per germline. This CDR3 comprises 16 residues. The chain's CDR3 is CASSQDWQQGYNEQFF. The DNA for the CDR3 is TGTGCCAGCAGCCAAGATTGGCAGCAGGGTTACAATGAGCAGTTCTTC.

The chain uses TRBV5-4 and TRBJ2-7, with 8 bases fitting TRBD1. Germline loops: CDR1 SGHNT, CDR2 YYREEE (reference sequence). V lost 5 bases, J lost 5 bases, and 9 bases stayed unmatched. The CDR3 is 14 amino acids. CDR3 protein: CASSPGGVHHEQYF. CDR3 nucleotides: TGTGCCAGCAGTCCAGGGGGCGTTCACCACGAGCAGTACTTC.

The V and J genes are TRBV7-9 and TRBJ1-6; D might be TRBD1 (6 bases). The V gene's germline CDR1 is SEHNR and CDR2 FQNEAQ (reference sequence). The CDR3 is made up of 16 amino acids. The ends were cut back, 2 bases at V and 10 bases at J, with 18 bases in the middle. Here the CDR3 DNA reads TGTGCCAGCAGCTTAAGGTCAGAGGAGGGGGGGTCACCCCTCCACTTT. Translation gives CASSLRSEEGGSPLHF. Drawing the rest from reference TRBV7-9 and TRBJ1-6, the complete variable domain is DTGVSQNPRHKITKRGQNVTFRCDPISEHNRLYWYRQTLGQGPEFLTYFQNEAQLEKSRLLSDRFSAERPKGSFSTLEIQRTEQGDSAMYLCASSLRSEEGGSPLHFGNGTRLTVT.